The 17 T cell receptor beta chains below come from one sample, sequenced in a study of shared clonotypes between healthy human individuals. Repertoires were generated with immunoSEQ multiplex PCR, while TCRdb's copy carries only in-frame clones and drops some. Of fewer than 700,000 clones in the sample, roughly 79% were seen once. The sequencing sample was made of PBMCs. The receptors here all came from a woman between 35 and 50 years old in good health. Some clones in this sample may be carry-over from other donors' samples.

With regard to this clone: A much larger clonotype is one base distant, so this may be a read error. Other DNA sequences in the same sample also yield this CDR3. Written as DNA, the CDR3 is TGTGCCTGGAGTGTATTTCCGGGACAGCTGATAACGGAAGCTAACACCGGGGAGCTGTTTTTT. Its protein product is CAWSVFPGQLITEANTGELFF. The chain is built from TRBV30 and TRBJ2-2, with 7 nucleotides matching TRBD1. Germline CDR1 is GTSNPN and CDR2 is SVGIG (reference sequence). The trim removed 0 bases at V and 2 bases at J, leaving 21 bases unmatched. CDR3 length equals 21 residues.

This clone was detected only a few times. V gene TRBV18 combines with J gene TRBJ2-5; TRBD1 agrees at 11 bases. Unmatched junction bases numbered 0, after V lost 2 bases and J lost 1 base. This CDR3 region has 15 residues. The germline V gene encodes CDR1 KGHSH and CDR2 LQKENI. CDR3 loop: CASSPGQGAQETQYF. CDR3 DNA: TGTGCCAGCTCACCAGGACAGGGGGCCCAAGAGACCCAGTACTTC.

The CDR3 loop reads CASSYSGQGGTEAFF. CDR3 in DNA: TGTGCCAGCAGTTACTCGGGCCAGGGGGGCACTGAAGCTTTCTTT. The rearrangement uses TRBV6-5 and TRBJ1-1; 7 nucleotides match TRBD1. Per germline, CDR1 MNHEY and CDR2 SVGAGI. This CDR3 is built from 15 residues. V lost 0 bases to trimming and J lost 4 bases; unmatched junction nucleotides: 5.

V is TRBV5-6 and J is TRBJ2-5; D not resolved. The V gene lost 1 base and the J gene lost 7 bases, with 5 bases spanning the gap. Looked up from germline, CDR1 is SGHDT and CDR2 is YYEEEE. This CDR3 region has 11 residues. CDR3 sequence: CASSLMGTQYF. CDR3 in DNA: TGTGCCAGCAGCTTGATGGGGACCCAGTACTTC.

Worth noting for this clone: A read error likely explains this, since a far larger clone differs by one base. The chain employs TRBV10-3 and TRBJ2-5, with 8 nucleotides matching TRBD2. The V gene's germline CDR1 is ENHRY and CDR2 SYGVKD. After removal of 10 bases from V and 4 bases from J, the junction contained 11 bases not matched to a gene. The CDR3 runs 14 residues. CDR3: CATPGSGSGETQYF. The CDR3, as DNA: TGTGCCACCCCAGGAAGCGGGAGCGGAGAGACCCAGTACTTC.

The chain is built from TRBV28 and TRBJ2-7; D may match TRBD1 or TRBD2 (6 bases each). Germline CDR1 and CDR2: MDHEN and SYDVKM. V gave up 7 bases and J gave up 6 bases, with 16 bases separating them. CDR3 length: 13 residues. CDR3 sequence: CASTGGHGFEQYF. CDR3 bases: TGTGCCAGCACCGGGGGACACGGCTTCGAGCAGTACTTC. The variable domain in full, completed from reference TRBV28 and TRBJ2-7, reads DVKVTQSSRYLVKRTGEKVFLECVQDMDHENMFWYRQDPGLGLRLIYFSYDVKMKEKGDIPEGYSVSREKKERFSLILESASTNQTSMYLCASTGGHGFEQYFGPGTRLTVT.

V is TRBV7-9 and J is TRBJ2-7; D gene ambiguous. V shed 2 bases and J shed 3 bases, with 2 bases lying between them. The CDR3 loop spans 11 amino acids. Germline CDR1 reads SEHNR; CDR2 reads FQNEAQ (reference sequence). DNA for the CDR3: TGTGCCAGCAGCTTATTCTACGAGCAGTACTTC. Translated, it gives CASSLFYEQYF.

This clone has a handful of counts. The V call is TRBV15, the J call TRBJ2-4; either TRBD1 or TRBD2 may fit D (5 bases each). This CDR3 comprises 18 residues. CDR1 and CDR2 from the germline V gene are LNHNV and YYDKDF (reference sequence). The V and J ends lost 0 bases and 4 bases respectively, with 19 bases between them. As DNA, the CDR3 is TGTGCCACCAGCAGAGATCGTGGGACCCCGCGGGTTAAAAACATTCAGTACTTC. Translated: CATSRDRGTPRVKNIQYF.

The chain uses TRBV19 and TRBJ1-5, with D maybe TRBD1 (5 bases). Germline loops: CDR1 LNHDA, CDR2 SQIVND (reference sequence). The CDR3 length is 13 residues. Deletions cut 5 bases from V and 4 bases from J, with 9 bases between. CDR3 residues: CASSLRQNQPQHF. The CDR3 DNA follows: TGTGCCAGTAGTCTCCGACAGAATCAGCCCCAGCATTTT. Using reference TRBV19 and TRBJ1-5 for the parts outside the CDR3, the full variable domain is DGGITQSPKYLFRKEGQNVTLSCEQNLNHDAMYWYRQDPGQGLRLIYYSQIVNDFQKGDIAEGYSVSREKKESFPLTVTSAQKNPTAFYLCASSLRQNQPQHFGDGTRLSIL.

This clone was counted only a few times. The chain uses TRBV19 and TRBJ2-1; D is possibly TRBD1 (5 bases). The CDR3 sequence is 16 residues long. The V end was cut by 9 bases, the J end by 8 bases, with 26 bases between. The germline gives CDR1 LNHDA, CDR2 SQIVND (reference sequence). The CDR3 coding sequence is TGTGCCAGCAACCCTCGATCGGACACCTGGGGCCATGAGCAGTTCTTC. This codes for CASNPRSDTWGHEQFF.

The chain has TRBV29-1 and TRBJ2-7; either TRBD1 or TRBD2 may fit D (5 bases each). V was clipped by 8 bases and J by 6 bases, with 20 bases between them. This CDR3 spans 13 amino acids. Germline assignment: CDR1 SQVTM and CDR2 ANQGSEA. The CDR3 bases are TGCAGCTTTCTGAAATCAGGGAGCGTCGAGCAGTACTTC. Its translation: CSFLKSGSVEQYF.

V is TRBV7-9 and J is TRBJ2-2, with D perhaps matching TRBD1 or TRBD2 (5 bases each). The ends were cut back, 8 bases at V and 0 bases at J, with 13 bases in the middle. Germline values: CDR1 SEHNR, CDR2 FQNEAQ (reference sequence). The CDR3 loop spans 15 amino acids. Written as DNA, the CDR3 is TGTGCCAGCCCTTCCGGGACGGCGAACACCGGGGAGCTGTTTTTT. It translates to CASPSGTANTGELFF. The full variable domain, completed using reference TRBV7-9 and TRBJ2-2, is DTGVSQNPRHKITKRGQNVTFRCDPISEHNRLYWYRQTLGQGPEFLTYFQNEAQLEKSRLLSDRFSAERPKGSFSTLEIQRTEQGDSAMYLCASPSGTANTGELFFGEGSRLTVL.

The V call is TRBV9, the J call TRBJ2-7; D call uncertain. The V end was cut by 4 bases, the J end by 4 bases, with 6 bases between. The CDR3 covers 11 residues. The V gene's germline CDR1 is SGDLS and CDR2 YYNGEE. This CDR3 is CASSPGYEQYF. The CDR3 coding sequence is TGTGCCAGCAGCCCTGGATACGAGCAGTACTTC.

V usage is TRBV28 and J usage is TRBJ2-3; D remains unclear. CDR3 length: 12 amino acids. Germline V gene lookup returns CDR1 MDHEN and CDR2 SYDVKM. The V gene lost 2 bases and the J gene lost 2 bases, with 2 bases spanning the gap. The CDR3 nucleotides are TGTGCCAGCAGTTTAATCACAGATACGCAGTATTTT. It codes for CASSLITDTQYF.

On this clone: A read error is the likely source, as a far larger clone sits one nucleotide away. The chain has TRBV25-1 and TRBJ1-1, with a possible D match to TRBD1 (6 bases). Germline CDR1 reads MGHDK; CDR2 reads SYGVNS. The CDR3 runs 14 residues. CDR3: CASSERGWGTKAFF. Written as DNA, the CDR3 is TGTGCCAGCAGTGAAAGGGGGTGGGGCACTAAAGCTTTCTTT.

Details on this clone: Germline is not matched at one junction end, which may reflect a read error. The genes are TRBV10-3 and TRBJ1-4, with a weak D call TRBD1 (5 bases). CDR3 length: 15 amino acids. Germline CDR1 reads ENHRY; CDR2 reads SYGVKD. The DNA of the CDR3 is TGTGCCAGCAGTTACTCCGCGGGGGAAGGGGAAAAACTGTTTTTT. Translation: CASSYSAGEGEKLFF.

CDR3 protein: CASRRSGSNTGELFF. The CDR3 DNA reads TGTGCCAGCAGACGAAGCGGTTCGAACACCGGGGAGCTGTTTTTT. The chain couples TRBV7-8 to TRBJ2-2, with a tentative D call TRBD2 (5 bases). The V gene lost 6 bases and the J gene lost 0 bases, with 11 bases spanning the gap. There are 15 residues in the CDR3. CDR1 SGHVS and CDR2 FQNEAQ come from the germline V gene.